This T cell receptor (beta chain) derives from a study of cytomegalovirus exposure and HLA in healthy donors. Study results and caveats: A previous analysis found most TCR beta V segments productive roughly 87% or roughly 30% of the time. Reports state that TCR beta sequences accurately predicted most subjects' HLA-A and HLA-B alleles. It was approximately 170 TCR beta chains that were listed as cytomegalovirus-associated.

Germline-derived CDR1 and CDR2 are SGHKS and YYEKEE (reference sequence). This CDR3 is built from 14 residues. J was trimmed by 6 bases and V by 5 bases; bases with no gene match: 5. In the PCR, 60 Vbeta and 13 Jbeta primers were used. Under the authors' procedure: Later, tens of millions of unique TCR beta chains were counted in an analysis, and 10 million to 12 million of them were shared. Sequencing used immunoSEQ multiplex PCR; TCRdb keeps in-frame clones, though not all of them. V, J and clone size were drawn from that table, and D and trimming were deduced from the DNA. The profile shows around 91,000 clones, under 65% of them singletons. As for this clone: Its antigen is currently unknown.

This sequence was found in a man in his fifties or sixties in good health and CMV-seronegative. V usage is TRBV5-5 and J usage is TRBJ1-6, with 7 bases fitting TRBD1. Input material: PBMCs. The CDR3 DNA is TGTGCCAGCAGTCACGGGACAGCTAATTCACCCCTCCACTTT. It is translated as CASSHGTANSPLHF.